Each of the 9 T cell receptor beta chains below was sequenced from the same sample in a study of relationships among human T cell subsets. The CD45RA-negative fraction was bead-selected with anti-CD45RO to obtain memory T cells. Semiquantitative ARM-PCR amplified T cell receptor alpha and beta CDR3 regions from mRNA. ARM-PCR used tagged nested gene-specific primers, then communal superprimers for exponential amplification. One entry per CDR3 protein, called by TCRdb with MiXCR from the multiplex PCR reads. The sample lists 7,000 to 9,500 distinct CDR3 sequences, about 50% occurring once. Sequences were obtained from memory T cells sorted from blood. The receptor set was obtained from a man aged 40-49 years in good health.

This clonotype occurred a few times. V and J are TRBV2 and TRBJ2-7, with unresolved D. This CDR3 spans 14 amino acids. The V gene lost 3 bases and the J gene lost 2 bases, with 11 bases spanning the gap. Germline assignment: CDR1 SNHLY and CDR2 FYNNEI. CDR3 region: CASSDLAATYEQYF. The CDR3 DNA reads TGTGCCAGCAGTGATCTGGCGGCCACCTACGAGCAGTACTTC.

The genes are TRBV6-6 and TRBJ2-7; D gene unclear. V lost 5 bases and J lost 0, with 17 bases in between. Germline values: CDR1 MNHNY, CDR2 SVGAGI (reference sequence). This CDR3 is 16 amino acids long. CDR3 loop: CASSPYGRVASYEQYF. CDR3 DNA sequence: TGTGCCAGCAGTCCGTACGGCCGAGTAGCCTCCTACGAGCAGTACTTC.

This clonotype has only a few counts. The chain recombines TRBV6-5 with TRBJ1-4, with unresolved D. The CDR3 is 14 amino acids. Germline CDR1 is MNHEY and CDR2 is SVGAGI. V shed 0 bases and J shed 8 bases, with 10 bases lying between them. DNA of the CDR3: TGTGCCAGCAGTTACTCCGGGCGAACGGAAAAACTGTTTTTT. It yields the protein CASSYSGRTEKLFF.

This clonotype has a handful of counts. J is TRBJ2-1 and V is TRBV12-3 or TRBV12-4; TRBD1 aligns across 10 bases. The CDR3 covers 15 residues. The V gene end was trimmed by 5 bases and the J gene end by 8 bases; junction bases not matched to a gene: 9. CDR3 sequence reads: CASSSPDRGVYEQFF. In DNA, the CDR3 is TGTGCCAGCAGTAGCCCGGACAGGGGGGTCTATGAGCAGTTCTTC.

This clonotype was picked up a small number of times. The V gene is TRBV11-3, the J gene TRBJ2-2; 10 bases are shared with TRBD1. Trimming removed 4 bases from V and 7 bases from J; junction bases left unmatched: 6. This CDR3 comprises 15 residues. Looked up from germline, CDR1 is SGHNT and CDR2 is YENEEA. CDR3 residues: CASSWLGTGDGELFF. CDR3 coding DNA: TGTGCCAGCAGCTGGCTTGGGACAGGGGACGGGGAGCTGTTTTTT.

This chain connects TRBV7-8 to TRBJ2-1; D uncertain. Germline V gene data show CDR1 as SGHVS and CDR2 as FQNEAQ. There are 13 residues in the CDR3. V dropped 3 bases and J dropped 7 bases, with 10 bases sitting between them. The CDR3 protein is CASSFRQRNEQFF. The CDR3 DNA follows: TGTGCCAGCAGCTTTCGCCAACGGAATGAGCAGTTCTTC. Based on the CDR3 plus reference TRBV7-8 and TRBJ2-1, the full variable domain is GAGVSQSPRYKVAKRGQDVALRCDPISGHVSLFWYQQALGQGPEFLTYFQNEAQLDKSGLPSDRFFAERPEGSVSTLKIQRTQQEDSAVYLCASSFRQRNEQFFGPGTRLTVL.

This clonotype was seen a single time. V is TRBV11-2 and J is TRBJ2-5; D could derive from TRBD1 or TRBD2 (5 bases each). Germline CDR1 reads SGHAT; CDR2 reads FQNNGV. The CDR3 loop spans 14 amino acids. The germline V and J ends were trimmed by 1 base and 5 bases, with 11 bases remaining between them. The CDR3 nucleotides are TGTGCCAGCAGCTTAGCGGGGCTTGGGGAGACCCAGTACTTC. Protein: CASSLAGLGETQYF.

The CDR3, as DNA: TGTGCCAGCAGTCTCTACGGGAGCGGGGGGACGGGCGAGCAGTACTTC. Protein sequence: CASSLYGSGGTGEQYF. The gene calls are TRBV27 and TRBJ2-7, with 9 bases aligning to TRBD2. The V gene end was trimmed by 5 bases and the J gene end by 6 bases; junction bases not matched to a gene: 14. The CDR3 loop spans 16 amino acids. Germline assignment: CDR1 MNHEY and CDR2 SMNVEV (reference sequence).

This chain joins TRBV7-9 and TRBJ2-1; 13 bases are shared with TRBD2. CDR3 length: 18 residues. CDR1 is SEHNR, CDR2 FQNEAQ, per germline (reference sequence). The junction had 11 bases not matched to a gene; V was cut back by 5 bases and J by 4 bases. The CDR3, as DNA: TGTGCCAGCAGCCCTCATCGACTAGCGGGAGGTGAATACAATGAGCAGTTCTTC. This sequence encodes CASSPHRLAGGEYNEQFF.